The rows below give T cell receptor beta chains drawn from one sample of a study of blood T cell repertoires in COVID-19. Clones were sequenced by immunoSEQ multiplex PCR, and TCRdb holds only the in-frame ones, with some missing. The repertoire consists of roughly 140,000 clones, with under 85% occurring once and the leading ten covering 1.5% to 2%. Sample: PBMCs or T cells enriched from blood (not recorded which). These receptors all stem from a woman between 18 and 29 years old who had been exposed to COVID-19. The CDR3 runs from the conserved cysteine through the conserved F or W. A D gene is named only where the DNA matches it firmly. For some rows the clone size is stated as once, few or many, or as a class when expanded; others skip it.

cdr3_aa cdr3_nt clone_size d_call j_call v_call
CASSPGTGAIF TGTGCCAGCAGTCCCGGGACAGGGGCGATCTTC NA TRBD1 TRBJ2-1 TRBV12-3/TRBV12-4
CASSITTGVGNSPLHF TGTGCCAGCAGCATCACGACAGGGGTCGGTAATTCACCCCTCCACTTT NA TRBD1 TRBJ1-6 TRBV28
CSASWASGRETQYF TGCAGTGCTAGTTGGGCTAGCGGGAGGGAGACCCAGTACTTC NA TRBD2 TRBJ2-5 TRBV20-1
CASSSVLYTEAFF TGTGCCAGCAGCTCTGTACTTTACACTGAAGCTTTCTTT few NA TRBJ1-1 TRBV7-2
CASSPLDRGNTEAFF TGTGCCAGCTCACCACTGGACAGGGGAAACACTGAAGCTTTCTTT NA TRBD1 TRBJ1-1 TRBV18
CSALQLAGVETQYF TGCAGCGCACTGCAACTAGCGGGAGTAGAGACCCAGTACTTC NA TRBD2 TRBJ2-5 TRBV29-1
CASSTIYLDNEYF TGCGCCAGCAGCACGATTTACCTCGACAACGAGTATTTT NA NA TRBJ2-3 TRBV5-1
CASSLGGGVPLNEQFF TGTGCCAGCAGCTTAGGTGGCGGAGTGCCTCTTAATGAGCAGTTCTTC NA NA TRBJ2-1 TRBV7-2
CASSDAGTGAYEQYF TGTGCCAGCAGTGACGCCGGGACTGGAGCCTACGAGCAGTACTTC NA NA TRBJ2-7 TRBV27
CASSQWNRVEYF TGCGCCAGCAGTCAATGGAACAGGGTGGAGTACTTC NA NA TRBJ2-7 TRBV23-1
CAWSVGTRFDQPQHF TGTGCCTGGAGTGTTGGAACCAGGTTCGATCAGCCCCAGCATTTT NA NA TRBJ1-5 TRBV30
CASSFLAGWTDTQYF TGTGCCAGCAGTTTTCTAGCGGGATGGACAGATACGCAGTATTTT NA TRBD2 TRBJ2-3 TRBV28
CASSPGTGSSEKLFF TGTGCCAGCAGCCCAGGGACAGGGAGCAGCGAAAAACTGTTTTTT NA TRBD1 TRBJ1-4 TRBV3-1/TRBV3-2
CASSLASGPGGDEQYF TGTGCCAGCAGCTTAGCTTCGGGGCCAGGGGGCGACGAGCAGTACTTC NA TRBD1 TRBJ2-7 TRBV11-1
CASSYGQMNTEAFF TGTGCCAGCAGTTACGGGCAGATGAACACTGAAGCTTTCTTT NA NA TRBJ1-1 TRBV6-5
CASSVAGTTYEQYF TGTGCCAGCAGTGTAGCAGGGACAACCTACGAGCAGTACTTC NA NA TRBJ2-7 TRBV28
CARSLLCGGTEAFF TGTGCCAGAAGCTTGTTATGCGGGGGAACTGAAGCTTTCTTT few NA TRBJ1-1 TRBV5-3
CASSLLLSRATNTEAFF TGTGCCAGCAGCCTCCTCCTATCCAGGGCAACAAACACTGAAGCTTTCTTT once NA TRBJ1-1 TRBV28
CASSTSRGRNEQFF TGTGCCAGCAGCACAAGCAGGGGGCGCAATGAGCAGTTCTTC NA TRBD1 TRBJ2-1 TRBV7-2
CASADGQGSLRDGYTF TGTGCCAGCGCGGACGGACAGGGTTCTTTGAGAGATGGCTACACCTTC once TRBD1 TRBJ1-2 TRBV18
CASTEGGRDGYTF TGTGCCAGCACGGAGGGGGGGAGAGATGGCTACACCTTC NA NA TRBJ1-2 TRBV28
CASSETGGLTEAFF TGTGCCAGTAGCGAAACAGGGGGCCTCACTGAAGCTTTCTTT once TRBD1 TRBJ1-1 TRBV19
CASSRSGRVTDTQYF TGTGCCAGCAGCAGAAGCGGGAGAGTGACAGATACGCAGTATTTT NA TRBD2 TRBJ2-3 TRBV3-1/TRBV3-2
CASSLGTSGKSYEQYF TGTGCCAGCAGCTTAGGTACTAGCGGGAAATCCTACGAGCAGTACTTC NA TRBD2 TRBJ2-7 TRBV7-9
CASSISGSVNNEQFF TGTGCCAGCAGCATTAGCGGGAGCGTCAACAATGAGCAGTTCTTC NA TRBD2 TRBJ2-1 TRBV7-2
CASSEYSQGTGANVLTF TGTGCCAGCAGTGAATATTCACAGGGGACTGGGGCCAACGTCCTGACTTTC NA TRBD1 TRBJ2-6 TRBV28
CASTPHHKNTEAFF TGTGCCAGCACCCCACACCATAAGAACACTGAAGCTTTCTTT NA NA TRBJ1-1 TRBV11-2
CASSRGEQGGSPHLHF TGCGCCAGCAGCCGGGGGGAACAGGGAGGGTCACCACACCTCCACTTT NA NA TRBJ1-6 TRBV5-1
CASSPPGRGHFTEAFF TGTGCCAGCTCACCACCAGGCAGGGGGCACTTCACTGAAGCTTTCTTT once TRBD1 TRBJ1-1 TRBV18
CASSQDPGGYEQYF TGCGCCAGCAGCCAAGATCCGGGAGGTTACGAGCAGTACTTC NA TRBD2 TRBJ2-7 TRBV4-3
CAWVHYRGDASEAFF TGTGCCTGGGTCCATTACAGGGGGGACGCGTCTGAAGCTTTCTTT NA TRBD1 TRBJ1-1 TRBV30
CASSFTGNYGYTF TGTGCCAGCAGTTTTACAGGAAACTATGGCTACACCTTC NA NA TRBJ1-2 TRBV27
CASSPWGGANTEAFF TGCGCCAGCAGCCCCTGGGGGGGAGCGAACACTGAAGCTTTCTTT NA NA TRBJ1-1 TRBV5-1
CASNLGQNTGELFF TGTGCCAGTAATTTGGGACAGAACACCGGGGAGCTGTTTTTT NA NA TRBJ2-2 TRBV19
CASSQGQGATEAFF TGCGCCAGCAGCCAGGGACAGGGGGCAACTGAAGCTTTCTTT NA TRBD1 TRBJ1-1 TRBV4-1
CASWEGRRLAGAAQEQYF TGTGCCAGCTGGGAAGGACGGAGGCTAGCGGGAGCCGCACAAGAGCAGTACTTC NA TRBD2 TRBJ2-7 TRBV2
CASSVDPGSASTVSYNEQFF TGTGCCAGCAGCGTAGACCCGGGAAGCGCCTCGACCGTATCCTACAATGAGCAGTTCTTC once NA TRBJ2-1 TRBV9
CASSSLGHGGGQPQHF TGTGCCAGCAGTTCCCTCGGACACGGGGGAGGTCAGCCCCAGCATTTT NA NA TRBJ1-5 TRBV6-5
CASSQDLRAGKSFF TGTGCCAGCAGCCAAGATCTACGGGCAGGGAAATCTTTCTTT few NA TRBJ1-1 TRBV14
CASSLLDPVREQFF TGTGCCAGCAGTTTACTCGACCCTGTCAGGGAGCAGTTCTTC NA NA TRBJ2-1 TRBV28
CASSGGGRSGRGDTQYF TGTGCCAGCAGTGGTGGCGGGCGGAGCGGGCGAGGAGATACGCAGTATTTT NA NA TRBJ2-3 TRBV2
CASSSQNTGFGQYF TGTGCCAGCAGCTCACAAAACACCGGGTTTGGGCAGTACTTC NA NA TRBJ2-7 TRBV11-2
CASSQEGQSSYEQYF TGTGCCAGCAGCCAAGAGGGACAGAGCTCCTACGAGCAGTACTTC NA TRBD1 TRBJ2-7 TRBV4-2
CASSQKTSPFEQYF TGCGCCAGCAGCCAGAAGACTAGTCCCTTCGAGCAGTACTTC few NA TRBJ2-7 TRBV4-1
CASTRLAEETQYF TGTGCCAGCACCCGACTAGCGGAAGAGACCCAGTACTTC NA TRBD2 TRBJ2-5 TRBV6-5
CASRRQPGNEQFF TGTGCCAGCAGGAGACAACCAGGTAATGAGCAGTTCTTC once NA TRBJ2-1 TRBV25-1
CASRTLTGGDYGYTF TGTGCCAGCAGAACTTTGACAGGGGGGGACTATGGCTACACCTTC NA TRBD1 TRBJ1-2 TRBV6-5
CASRNKQANTGELFF TGTGCCAGCAGGAATAAACAAGCGAACACCGGGGAGCTGTTTTTT NA NA TRBJ2-2 TRBV6-5
CASSPGTGEGEKLFF TGTGCCAGCAGCCCAGGGACAGGCGAGGGGGAAAAACTGTTTTTT NA TRBD1 TRBJ1-4 TRBV27
CASSEGRGSSGNTIYF TGTGCCAGCAGTGAAGGCCGAGGGAGCTCTGGAAACACCATATATTTT few NA TRBJ1-3 TRBV6-1